This is a list of T cell receptor beta chains from one sample in a study of T-cell reconstitution after alpha-beta-depleted transplantation in children. TCRdb independently ran MiXCR on the PCR reads; one entry per CDR3 protein. The data hold tens of thousands of distinct CDR3 sequences, with about 5% observed a single time. Sample: PBMCs, mostly from graft donor cells, taken 60 days after TCRalphabeta/CD19-depleted stem cell transplant. Receptors were obtained from a female patient aged 2-15 years who had a stem cell transplant for aplastic anemia, so the T cells may come from the graft donor. Each CDR3 is given with its conserved first and last residue. The D gene is left open where the match is weak. Clone size is not always given. Where it is, it says once, few, many or a class for expanded clones.

clone size	J gene	V gene	D gene	CDR3 protein	CDR3 DNA
many	TRBJ2-7	TRBV28	NA	CASSLWPYEQYF	TGTGCCAGCAGTTTATGGCCCTACGAGCAGTACTTC
many	TRBJ2-7	TRBV6-6	TRBD1	CASTKYRGSSYEQYF	TGTGCCAGCACCAAATACAGGGGGAGCTCCTACGAGCAGTACTTC
NA	TRBJ1-5	TRBV5-1	TRBD1	CASSLTGDTANQPQHF	TGCGCCAGCTCACTCACAGGGGATACTGCCAATCAGCCCCAGCATTTT
many	TRBJ1-3	TRBV6-6	NA	CASSYPGTGGNTIYF	TGTGCCAGCAGTTATCCAGGAACAGGGGGAAACACCATATATTTT
many	TRBJ2-3	TRBV5-6	TRBD1	CASSQAGTGTDTQYF	TGTGCCAGCAGCCAGGCCGGGACAGGCACAGATACGCAGTATTTT
few	TRBJ2-3	TRBV7-3	NA	CASSLGGRGTDTQYF	TGTGCCAGCAGCTTAGGGGGCCGAGGCACAGATACGCAGTATTTT
many	TRBJ1-3	TRBV4-2	NA	CASSPGTPGNTIYF	TGTGCCAGCAGCCCCGGGACTCCTGGAAACACCATATATTTT
many	TRBJ2-7	TRBV7-9	NA	CASSLEVWGSSYEQYF	TGTGCCAGCAGCTTAGAGGTCTGGGGGAGCTCCTACGAGCAGTACTTC
once	TRBJ2-5	TRBV3-1	NA	CASSQVPQGAAQYF	TGTGCCAGCAGCCAAGTTCCTCAGGGAGCGGCCCAGTACTTC
few	TRBJ1-4	TRBV12-3/TRBV12-4	TRBD1	CASSPGGGGGRFF	TGTGCCAGCAGTCCAGGGGGGGGAGGGGGTAGGTTTTTT
many	TRBJ1-5	TRBV20-1	NA	CSARDQGTYSNQPQHF	TGCAGTGCTAGAGATCAGGGGACTTATAGCAATCAGCCCCAGCATTTT
many	TRBJ2-1	TRBV12-3/TRBV12-4	TRBD2	CASSQPAGSSYNEQFF	TGTGCCAGCAGTCAACCAGCGGGGAGCTCCTACAATGAGCAGTTCTTC
many	TRBJ2-5	TRBV4-3	TRBD2	CASSQATSGQETQYF	TGCGCCAGCAGCCAAGCTACTAGCGGACAAGAGACCCAGTACTTC
many	TRBJ2-1	TRBV20-1	TRBD2	CSATSRTSTNSEQFF	TGCAGTGCCACCTCCCGGACTAGTACTAACAGTGAGCAGTTCTTC
many	TRBJ2-7	TRBV5-8	NA	CASSLAFADF	TGTGCCAGCAGCTTAGCGTTCGCGGACTTC
many	TRBJ2-3	TRBV7-9	NA	CARKAGSTDTQYF	TGTGCACGTAAGGCGGGAAGCACAGATACGCAGTATTTT
many	TRBJ2-4	TRBV24-1	NA	CARLLDPVSVKNIQYF	TGTGCCAGGCTCCTGGACCCGGTTTCGGTCAAAAACATTCAGTACTTC